The T cell receptor beta chain described here comes from a study of blood T cell repertoires in COVID-19. Assay used: immunoSEQ multiplex PCR; TCRdb lists only in-frame clones, some missing. The sample comprises roughly 81,000 clones, approximately 85% of which are singletons, and around 3.3% rests with the top ten. There are 15 residues in the CDR3. Germline V gene data show CDR1 as SGHAT and CDR2 as FQNNGV. V was pared by 5 bases and J by 10 bases, with 9 bases of the junction left unmatched. Sequencing was done on a sample of peripheral blood. This chain connects TRBV11-2 to TRBJ1-6; 9 bases align to TRBD1. The TCR comes from a woman aged 80 or older with COVID-19, enrolled during active disease. The CDR3 is CASSPQTGGGSPLHF. The DNA of the CDR3 is TGTGCCAGCAGCCCCCAGACAGGGGGAGGGTCACCCCTCCACTTT.